This record concerns one TCR beta chain sequence. This sample stems from a study of blood T cell repertoires in COVID-19. Allocation to cohorts depended on clinical history reported by the participants. Assay: immunoSEQ multiplex PCR; the TCRdb copy retains only in-frame clones and omits some. The table shows over 200,000 clones, with roughly 91% occurring only once. The CDR3 is 15 amino acids. The germline V gene encodes CDR1 SNHLY and CDR2 FYNNEI. V gave up 6 bases and J gave up 4 bases, with 16 bases separating them. The rearrangement joins TRBV2 to TRBJ2-1, with a weak D call TRBD1 (7 bases). The sequenced material came from PBMCs or T cells enriched from blood (not recorded which). The TCR comes from a man aged 35 to 55 who had recovered from COVID-19. The DNA for the CDR3 is TGTGCCAGCAGGTCCGAGACAGGGAGGTACAATGAGCAGTTCTTC. It translates to CASRSETGRYNEQFF.